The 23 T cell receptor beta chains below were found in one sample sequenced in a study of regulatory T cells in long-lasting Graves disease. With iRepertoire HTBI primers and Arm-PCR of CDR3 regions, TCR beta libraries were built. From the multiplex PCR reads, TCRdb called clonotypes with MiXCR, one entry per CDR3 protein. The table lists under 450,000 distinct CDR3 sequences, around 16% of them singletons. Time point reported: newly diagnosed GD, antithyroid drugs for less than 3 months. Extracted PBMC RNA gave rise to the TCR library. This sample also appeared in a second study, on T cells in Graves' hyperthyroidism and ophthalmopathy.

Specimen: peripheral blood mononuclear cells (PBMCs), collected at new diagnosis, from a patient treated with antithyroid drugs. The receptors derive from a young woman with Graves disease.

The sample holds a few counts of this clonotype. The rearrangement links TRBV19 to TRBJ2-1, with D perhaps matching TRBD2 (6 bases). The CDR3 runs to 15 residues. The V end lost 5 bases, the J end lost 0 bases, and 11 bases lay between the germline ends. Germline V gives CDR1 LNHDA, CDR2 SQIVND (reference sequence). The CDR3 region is CASSRDLSSYNEQFF. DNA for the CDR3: TGTGCCAGTAGTCGGGACTTGAGCTCCTACAATGAGCAGTTCTTC. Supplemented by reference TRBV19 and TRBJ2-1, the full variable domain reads DGGITQSPKYLFRKEGQNVTLSCEQNLNHDAMYWYRQDPGQGLRLIYYSQIVNDFQKGDIAEGYSVSREKKESFPLTVTSAQKNPTAFYLCASSRDLSSYNEQFFGPGTRLTVL.

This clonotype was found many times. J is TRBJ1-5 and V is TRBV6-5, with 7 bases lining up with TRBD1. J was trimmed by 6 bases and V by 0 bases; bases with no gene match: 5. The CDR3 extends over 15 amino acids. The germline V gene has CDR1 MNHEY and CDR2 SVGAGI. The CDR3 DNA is TGTGCCAGCAGTTACTCTATGACAGGGACTCAGCCCCAGCATTTT. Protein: CASSYSMTGTQPQHF.

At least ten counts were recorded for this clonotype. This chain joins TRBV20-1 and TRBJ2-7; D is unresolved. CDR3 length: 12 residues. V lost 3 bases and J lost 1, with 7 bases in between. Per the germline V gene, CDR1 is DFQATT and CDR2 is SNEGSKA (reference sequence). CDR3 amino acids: CSASPRSYEQYF. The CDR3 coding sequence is TGCAGTGCTAGTCCGCGGTCCTACGAGCAGTACTTC.

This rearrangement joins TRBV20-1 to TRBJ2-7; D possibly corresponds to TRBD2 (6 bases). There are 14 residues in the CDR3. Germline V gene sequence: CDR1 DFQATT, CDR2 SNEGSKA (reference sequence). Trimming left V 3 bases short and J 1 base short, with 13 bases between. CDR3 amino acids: CSARPGTASYEQYF. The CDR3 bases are TGCAGTGCTAGGCCCGGGACTGCTTCCTACGAGCAGTACTTC.

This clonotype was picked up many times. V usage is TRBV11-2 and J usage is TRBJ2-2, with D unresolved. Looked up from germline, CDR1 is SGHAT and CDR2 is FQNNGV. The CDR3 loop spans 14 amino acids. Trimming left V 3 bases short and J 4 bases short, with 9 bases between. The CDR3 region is CASSFNPGTGELFF. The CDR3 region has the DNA TGTGCCAGCAGCTTTAATCCCGGCACCGGGGAGCTGTTTTTT.

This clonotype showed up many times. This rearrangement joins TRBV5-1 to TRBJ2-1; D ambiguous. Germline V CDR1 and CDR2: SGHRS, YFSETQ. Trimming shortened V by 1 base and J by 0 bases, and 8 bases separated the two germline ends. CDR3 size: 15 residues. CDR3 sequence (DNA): TGCGCCAGCAGCTTGACGGCGAGCTCCTACAATGAGCAGTTCTTC. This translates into CASSLTASSYNEQFF.

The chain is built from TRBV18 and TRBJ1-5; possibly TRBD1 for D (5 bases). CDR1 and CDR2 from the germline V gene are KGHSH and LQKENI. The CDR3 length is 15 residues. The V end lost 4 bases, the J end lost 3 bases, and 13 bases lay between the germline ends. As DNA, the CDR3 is TGTGCCAGCTCACGGAGTCCGGGGCTCAATCAGCCCCAGCATTTT. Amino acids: CASSRSPGLNQPQHF.

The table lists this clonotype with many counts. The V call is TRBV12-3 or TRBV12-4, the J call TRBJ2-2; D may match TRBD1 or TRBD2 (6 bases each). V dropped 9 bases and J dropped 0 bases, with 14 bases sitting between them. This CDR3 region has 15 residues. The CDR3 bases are TGTGCCAGTAGAGGGGGACTTACGAACACCGGGGAGCTGTTTTTT. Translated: CASRGGLTNTGELFF.

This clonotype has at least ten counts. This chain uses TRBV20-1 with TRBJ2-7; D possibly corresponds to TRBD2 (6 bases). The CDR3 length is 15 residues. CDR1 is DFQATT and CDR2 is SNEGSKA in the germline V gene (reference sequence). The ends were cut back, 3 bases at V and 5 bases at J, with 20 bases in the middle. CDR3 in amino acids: CSASGLARFENEQYF. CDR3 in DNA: TGCAGTGCTAGCGGGCTAGCGCGATTTGAGAACGAGCAGTACTTC.

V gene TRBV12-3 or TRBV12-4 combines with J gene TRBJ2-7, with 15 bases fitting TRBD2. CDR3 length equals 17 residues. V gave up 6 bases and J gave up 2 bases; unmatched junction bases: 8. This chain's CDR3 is CASSPPGLAGGPYEQYF. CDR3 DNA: TGTGCCAGCAGCCCCCCGGGACTAGCGGGGGGCCCCTACGAGCAGTACTTC.

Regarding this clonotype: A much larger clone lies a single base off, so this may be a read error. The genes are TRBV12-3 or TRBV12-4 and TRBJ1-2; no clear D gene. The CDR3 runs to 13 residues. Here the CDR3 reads CASSFSMGYGCTF. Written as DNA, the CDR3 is TGTGCCAGCAGTTTTTCCATGGGCTATGGCTGCACCTTC.

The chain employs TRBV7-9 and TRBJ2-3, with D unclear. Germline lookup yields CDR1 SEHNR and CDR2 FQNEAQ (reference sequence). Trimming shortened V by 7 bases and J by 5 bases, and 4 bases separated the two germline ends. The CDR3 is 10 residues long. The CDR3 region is CASTGDTQYF. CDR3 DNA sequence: TGTGCCAGCACGGGAGATACGCAGTATTTT.

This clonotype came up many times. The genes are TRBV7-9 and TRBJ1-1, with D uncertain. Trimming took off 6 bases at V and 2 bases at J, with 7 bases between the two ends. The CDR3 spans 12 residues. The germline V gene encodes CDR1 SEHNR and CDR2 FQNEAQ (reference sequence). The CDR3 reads CASSHANTEAFF. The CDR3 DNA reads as TGTGCCAGCAGTCACGCCAACACTGAAGCTTTCTTT.

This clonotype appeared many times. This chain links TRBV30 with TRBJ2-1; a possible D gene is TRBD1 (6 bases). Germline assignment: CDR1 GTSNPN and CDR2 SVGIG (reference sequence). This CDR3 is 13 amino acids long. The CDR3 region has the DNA TGTGCGGGAGAGGGGGACGGAGTACATGAGCAGTTCTTC. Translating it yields CAGEGDGVHEQFF.

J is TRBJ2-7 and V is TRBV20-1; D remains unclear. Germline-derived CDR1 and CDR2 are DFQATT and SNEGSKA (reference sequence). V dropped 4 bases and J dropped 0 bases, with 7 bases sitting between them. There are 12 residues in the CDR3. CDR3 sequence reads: CSATLPSYEQYF. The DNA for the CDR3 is TGCAGTGCTACTCTGCCCTCCTACGAGCAGTACTTC.

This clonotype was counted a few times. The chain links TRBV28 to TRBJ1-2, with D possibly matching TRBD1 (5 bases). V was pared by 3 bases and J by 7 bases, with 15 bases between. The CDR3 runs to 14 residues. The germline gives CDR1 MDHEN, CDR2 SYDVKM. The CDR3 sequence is CASSFSRGIGGYTF. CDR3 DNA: TGTGCCAGCAGTTTCTCCCGGGGCATTGGTGGCTACACCTTC.

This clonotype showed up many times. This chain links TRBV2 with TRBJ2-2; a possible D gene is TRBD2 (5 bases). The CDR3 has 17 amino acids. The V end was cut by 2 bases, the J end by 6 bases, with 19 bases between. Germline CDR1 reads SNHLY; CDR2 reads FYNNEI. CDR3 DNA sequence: TGTGCCAGCAGTGAAACTCCGCGAGGGAGTCTTGCCGGGGAGCTGTTTTTT. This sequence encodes CASSETPRGSLAGELFF.

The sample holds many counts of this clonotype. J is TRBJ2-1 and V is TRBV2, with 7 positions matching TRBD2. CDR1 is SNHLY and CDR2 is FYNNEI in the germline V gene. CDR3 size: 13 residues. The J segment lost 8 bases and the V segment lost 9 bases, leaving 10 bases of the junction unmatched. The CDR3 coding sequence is TGTGCCAGAAGGACCGGGGAGGGCGATGAGCAGTTCTTC. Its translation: CARRTGEGDEQFF. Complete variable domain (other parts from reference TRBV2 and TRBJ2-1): EPEVTQTPSHQVTQMGQEVILRCVPISNHLYFYWYRQILGQKVEFLVSFYNNEISEKSEIFDDQFSVERPDGSNFTLKIRSTKLEDSAMYFCARRTGEGDEQFFGPGTRLTVL.

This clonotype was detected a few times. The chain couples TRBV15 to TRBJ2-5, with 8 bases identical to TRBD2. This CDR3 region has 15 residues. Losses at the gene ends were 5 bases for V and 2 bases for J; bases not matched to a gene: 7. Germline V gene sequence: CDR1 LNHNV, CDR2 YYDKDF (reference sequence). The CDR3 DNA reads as TGTGCCACCAGCCGATCGGGGGGGGATCAAGAGACCCAGTACTTC. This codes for CATSRSGGDQETQYF.

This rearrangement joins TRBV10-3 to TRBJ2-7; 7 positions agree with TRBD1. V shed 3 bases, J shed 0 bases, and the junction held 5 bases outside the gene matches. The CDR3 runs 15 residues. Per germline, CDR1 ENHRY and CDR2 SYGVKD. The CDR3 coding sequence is TGTGCCATCAGTGACGGACAGGCCCCCTCCTACGAGCAGTACTTC. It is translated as CAISDGQAPSYEQYF.

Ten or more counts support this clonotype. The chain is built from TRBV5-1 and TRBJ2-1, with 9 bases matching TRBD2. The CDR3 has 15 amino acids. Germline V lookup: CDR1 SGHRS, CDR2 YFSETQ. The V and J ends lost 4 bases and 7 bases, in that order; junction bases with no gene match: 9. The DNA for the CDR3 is TGCGCCAGCAGCCCACCGGGACTAGCTACAAATGAGCAGTTCTTC. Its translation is CASSPPGLATNEQFF.

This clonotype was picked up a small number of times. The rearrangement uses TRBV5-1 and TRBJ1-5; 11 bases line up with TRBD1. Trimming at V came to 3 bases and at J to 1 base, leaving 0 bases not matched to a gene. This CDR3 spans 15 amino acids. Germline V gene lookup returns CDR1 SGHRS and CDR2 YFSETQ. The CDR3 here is CASSWTGGSNQPQHF. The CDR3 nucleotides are TGCGCCAGCAGCTGGACAGGGGGCAGCAATCAGCCCCAGCATTTT.

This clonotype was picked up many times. DNA for the CDR3: TGCAGCGCAGGGACAGCTAGCGGGATGACCTACGAGCAGTACTTC. This codes for CSAGTASGMTYEQYF. The rearrangement links TRBV29-1 to TRBJ2-7; 9 bases are shared with TRBD2. The CDR3 consists of 15 residues. Germline assignment: CDR1 SQVTM and CDR2 ANQGSEA. The trim removed 7 bases at V and 2 bases at J, leaving 12 bases unmatched.